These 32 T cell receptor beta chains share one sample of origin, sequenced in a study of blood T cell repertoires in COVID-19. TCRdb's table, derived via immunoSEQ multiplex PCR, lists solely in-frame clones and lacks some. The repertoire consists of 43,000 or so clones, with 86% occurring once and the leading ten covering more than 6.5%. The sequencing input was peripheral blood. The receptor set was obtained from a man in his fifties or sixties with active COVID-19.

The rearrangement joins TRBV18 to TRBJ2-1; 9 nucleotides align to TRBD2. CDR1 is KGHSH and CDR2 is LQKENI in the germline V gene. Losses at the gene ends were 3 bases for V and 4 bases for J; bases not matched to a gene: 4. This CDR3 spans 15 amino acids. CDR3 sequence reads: CASSPGLAGYNEQFF. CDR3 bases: TGTGCCAGCTCACCGGGGCTAGCGGGATACAATGAGCAGTTCTTC.

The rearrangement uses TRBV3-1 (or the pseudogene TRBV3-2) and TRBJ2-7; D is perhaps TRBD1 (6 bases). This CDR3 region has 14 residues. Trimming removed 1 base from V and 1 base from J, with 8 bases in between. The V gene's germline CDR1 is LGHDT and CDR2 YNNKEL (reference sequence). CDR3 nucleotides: TGTGCCAGCAGCCAAGGTGACAGGTCCTACGAGCAGTACTTC. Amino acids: CASSQGDRSYEQYF.

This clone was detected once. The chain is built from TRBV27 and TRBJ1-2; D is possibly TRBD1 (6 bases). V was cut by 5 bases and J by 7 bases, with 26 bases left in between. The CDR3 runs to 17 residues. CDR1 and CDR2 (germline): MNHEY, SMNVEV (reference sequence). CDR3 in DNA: TGTGCCAGCAGTCCCACAACTAAGACAGGTTTAGCGGGTGGCTACACCTTC. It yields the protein CASSPTTKTGLAGGYTF.

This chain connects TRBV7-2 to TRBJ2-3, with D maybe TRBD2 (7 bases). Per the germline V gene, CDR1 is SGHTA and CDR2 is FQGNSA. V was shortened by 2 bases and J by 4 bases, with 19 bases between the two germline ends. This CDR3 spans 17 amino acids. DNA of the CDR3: TGTGCCAGCAGCTTAAATGGGCGGGGGCTGAGGGCAGATACGCAGTATTTT. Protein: CASSLNGRGLRADTQYF.

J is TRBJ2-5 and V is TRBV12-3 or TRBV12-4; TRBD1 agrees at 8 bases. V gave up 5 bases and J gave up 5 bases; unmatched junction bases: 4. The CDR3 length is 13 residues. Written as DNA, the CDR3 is TGTGCCAGCAGTGGACAGGGTGGGGAGACCCAGTACTTC. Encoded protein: CASSGQGGETQYF.

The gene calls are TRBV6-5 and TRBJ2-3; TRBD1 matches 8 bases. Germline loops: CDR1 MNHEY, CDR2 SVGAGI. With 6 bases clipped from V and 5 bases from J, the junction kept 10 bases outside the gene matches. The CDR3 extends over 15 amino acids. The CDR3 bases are TGTGCCAGCAGGGGACAGGCCGGCGGGTTAGATACGCAGTATTTT. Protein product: CASRGQAGGLDTQYF.

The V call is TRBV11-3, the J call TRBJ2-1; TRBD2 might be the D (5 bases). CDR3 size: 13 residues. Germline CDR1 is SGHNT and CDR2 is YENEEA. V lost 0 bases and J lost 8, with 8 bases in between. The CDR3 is CASSLDGGYEQFF. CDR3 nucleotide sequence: TGTGCCAGCAGCTTAGATGGAGGTTATGAGCAGTTCTTC.

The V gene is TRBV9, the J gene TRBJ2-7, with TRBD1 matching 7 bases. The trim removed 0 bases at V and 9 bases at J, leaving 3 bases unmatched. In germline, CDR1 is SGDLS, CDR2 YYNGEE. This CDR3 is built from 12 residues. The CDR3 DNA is TGTGCCAGCAGCGTAGGGCGGACAGGGCAGTACTTC. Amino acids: CASSVGRTGQYF.

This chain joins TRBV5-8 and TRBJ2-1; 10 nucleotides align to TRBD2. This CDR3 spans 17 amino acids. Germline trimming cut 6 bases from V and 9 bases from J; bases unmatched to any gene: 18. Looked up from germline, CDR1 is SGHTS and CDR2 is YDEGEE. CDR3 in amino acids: CASTAWAKREGPGEQFF. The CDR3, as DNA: TGTGCCAGCACCGCGTGGGCCAAGCGGGAGGGCCCGGGTGAGCAGTTCTTC. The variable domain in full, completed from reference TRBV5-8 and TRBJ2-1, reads EAGVTQSPTHLIKTRGQQATLRCSPISGHTSVYWYQQALGLGLQFLLWYDEGEERNRGNFPPRFSGRQFPNYSSELNVNALELEDSALYLCASTAWAKREGPGEQFFGPGTRLTVL.

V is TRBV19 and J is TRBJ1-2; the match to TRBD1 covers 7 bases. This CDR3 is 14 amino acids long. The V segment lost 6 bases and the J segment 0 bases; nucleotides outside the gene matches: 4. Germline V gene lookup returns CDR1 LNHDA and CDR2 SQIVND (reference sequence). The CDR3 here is CASRPGQANYGYTF. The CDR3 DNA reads TGTGCCAGTAGACCAGGACAGGCTAACTATGGCTACACCTTC.

The CDR3 bases are TGTGCCAGCAGCGCGCAGGGGGCAGATCAGCCCCAGCATTTT. Its protein product is CASSAQGADQPQHF. The V and J genes are TRBV5-4 and TRBJ1-5, with 8 bases identical to TRBD1. Germline CDR1 and CDR2: SGHNT and YYREEE (reference sequence). CDR3 size: 14 residues. The junction had 5 bases not matched to a gene; V was cut back by 4 bases and J by 5 bases.

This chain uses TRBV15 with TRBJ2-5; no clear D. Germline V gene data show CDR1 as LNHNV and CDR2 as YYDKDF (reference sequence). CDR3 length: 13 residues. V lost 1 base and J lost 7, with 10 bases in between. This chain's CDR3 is CATSRGGDGTQYF. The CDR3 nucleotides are TGTGCCACCAGCAGAGGAGGCGACGGGACCCAGTACTTC.

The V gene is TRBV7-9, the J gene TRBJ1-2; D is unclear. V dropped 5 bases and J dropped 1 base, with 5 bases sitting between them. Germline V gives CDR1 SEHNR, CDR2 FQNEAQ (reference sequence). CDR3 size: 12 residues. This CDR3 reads CASSASNYGYTF. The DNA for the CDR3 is TGTGCCAGCAGCGCCAGTAACTATGGCTACACCTTC.

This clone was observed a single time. The CDR3 reads CASSQGPSGSGFPGELFF. Written as DNA, the CDR3 is TGTGCCAGCAGCCAAGGGCCTAGCGGGAGCGGGTTCCCCGGGGAGCTGTTTTTT. The chain uses TRBV3-1 (or the pseudogene TRBV3-2) and TRBJ2-2, with 10 bases matching TRBD2. CDR1 LGHDT and CDR2 YNNKEL come from the germline V gene (reference sequence). This CDR3 has 18 amino acids. V lost 1 base, J lost 6 bases, and 11 bases stayed unmatched.

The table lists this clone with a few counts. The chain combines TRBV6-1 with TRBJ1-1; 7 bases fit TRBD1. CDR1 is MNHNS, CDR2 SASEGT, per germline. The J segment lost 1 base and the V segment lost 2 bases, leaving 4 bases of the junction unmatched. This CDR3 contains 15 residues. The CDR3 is CASSEMPGGNTEAFF. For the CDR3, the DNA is TGTGCCAGCAGTGAAATGCCAGGGGGGAACACTGAAGCTTTCTTT.

The CDR3 DNA follows: TGTGCCACCAGCAGTCCGGGAGCCGGGACAGTCTCCTACGAGCAGTACTTC. Protein product: CATSSPGAGTVSYEQYF. The V gene is TRBV15, the J gene TRBJ2-7, with D possibly matching TRBD1 (7 bases). This CDR3 has 17 residues. Germline CDR1 is LNHNV and CDR2 is YYDKDF (reference sequence). V was shortened by 3 bases and J by 0 bases, with 18 bases between the two germline ends.

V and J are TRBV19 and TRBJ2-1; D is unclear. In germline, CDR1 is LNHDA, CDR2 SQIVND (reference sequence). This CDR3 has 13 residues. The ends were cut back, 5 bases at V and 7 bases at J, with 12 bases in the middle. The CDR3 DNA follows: TGTGCCAGTAGTGGGCAAGGTGGGAATGAGCAGTTCTTC. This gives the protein CASSGQGGNEQFF.

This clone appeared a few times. CDR3 protein: CAWSVTLETGSYF. The CDR3, as DNA: TGTGCCTGGAGTGTCACTCTGGAGACAGGGAGTTACTTC. V usage is TRBV30 and J usage is TRBJ2-7; 7 bases align to TRBD1. Looked up from germline, CDR1 is GTSNPN and CDR2 is SVGIG (reference sequence). The CDR3 runs to 13 residues. J was trimmed by 13 bases and V by 0 bases; bases with no gene match: 12.

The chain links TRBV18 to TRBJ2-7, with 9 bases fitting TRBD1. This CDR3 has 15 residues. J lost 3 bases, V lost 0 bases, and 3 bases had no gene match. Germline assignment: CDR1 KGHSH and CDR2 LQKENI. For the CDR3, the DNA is TGTGCCAGCTCACCACCGGGACAGGGAGGCTACGAGCAGTACTTC. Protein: CASSPPGQGGYEQYF.

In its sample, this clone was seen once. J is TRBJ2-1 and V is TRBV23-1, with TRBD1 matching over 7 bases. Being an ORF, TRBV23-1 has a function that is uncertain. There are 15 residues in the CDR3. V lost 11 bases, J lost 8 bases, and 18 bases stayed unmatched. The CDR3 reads CAAWDEGGCVDEQFF. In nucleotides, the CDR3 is TGCGCCGCGTGGGATGAAGGGGGCTGTGTCGATGAGCAGTTCTTC.

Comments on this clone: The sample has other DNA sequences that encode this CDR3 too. The CDR3 is CSAAPGGEQYF. CDR3 in DNA: TGCAGTGCAGCCCCAGGGGGCGAGCAGTACTTC. V and J are TRBV20-1 and TRBJ2-7; 7 nucleotides align to TRBD1. The germline gives CDR1 DFQATT, CDR2 SNEGSKA (reference sequence). The V gene end was trimmed by 6 bases and the J gene end by 6 bases; junction bases not matched to a gene: 5. This CDR3 has 11 residues.

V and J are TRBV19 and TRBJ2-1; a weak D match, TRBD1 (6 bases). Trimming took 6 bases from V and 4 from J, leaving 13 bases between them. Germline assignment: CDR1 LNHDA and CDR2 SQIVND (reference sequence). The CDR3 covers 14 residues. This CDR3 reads CASSHGQTYNEQFF. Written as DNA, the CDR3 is TGTGCCAGTAGCCACGGACAGACTTACAATGAGCAGTTCTTC.

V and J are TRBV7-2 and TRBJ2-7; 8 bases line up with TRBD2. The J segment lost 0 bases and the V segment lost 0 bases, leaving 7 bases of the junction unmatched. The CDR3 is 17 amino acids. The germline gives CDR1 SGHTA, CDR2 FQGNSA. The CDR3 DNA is TGTGCCAGCAGCTTAGCTCAGGGACTAGTGAACTCCTACGAGCAGTACTTC. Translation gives CASSLAQGLVNSYEQYF.

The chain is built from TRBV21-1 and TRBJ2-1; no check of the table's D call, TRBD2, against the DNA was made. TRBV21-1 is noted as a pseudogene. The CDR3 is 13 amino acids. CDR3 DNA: TGTGCCAGCAGCAAAACGAGTTTCGTTGAGCAGTTCTTC. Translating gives CASSKTSFVEQFF.

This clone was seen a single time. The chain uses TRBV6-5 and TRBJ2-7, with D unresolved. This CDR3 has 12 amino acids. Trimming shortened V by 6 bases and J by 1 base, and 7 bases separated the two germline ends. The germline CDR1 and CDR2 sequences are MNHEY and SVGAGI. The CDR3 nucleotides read TGTGCCAGCAGCCGAGGATCCTACGAGCAGTACTTC. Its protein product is CASSRGSYEQYF.

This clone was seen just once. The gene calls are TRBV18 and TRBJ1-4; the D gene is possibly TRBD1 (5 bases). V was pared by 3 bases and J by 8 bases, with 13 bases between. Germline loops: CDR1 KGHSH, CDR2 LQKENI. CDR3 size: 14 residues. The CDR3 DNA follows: TGTGCCAGCTCACCCCGGCAGGGAAGGGAAAAACTGTTTTTT. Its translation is CASSPRQGREKLFF.

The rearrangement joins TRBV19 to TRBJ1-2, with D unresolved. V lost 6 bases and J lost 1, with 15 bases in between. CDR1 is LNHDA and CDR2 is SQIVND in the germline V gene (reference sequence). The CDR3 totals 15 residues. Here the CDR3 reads CASSTPSSGNYGYTF. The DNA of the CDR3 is TGTGCCAGTAGCACCCCCTCCAGCGGTAACTATGGCTACACCTTC.

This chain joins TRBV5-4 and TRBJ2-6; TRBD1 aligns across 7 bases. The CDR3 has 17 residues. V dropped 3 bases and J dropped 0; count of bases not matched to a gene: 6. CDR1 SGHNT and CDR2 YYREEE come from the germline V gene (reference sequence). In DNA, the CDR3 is TGTGCCAGCAGCTCGGGACAGCCCCTCTCTGGGGCCAACGTCCTGACTTTC. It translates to CASSSGQPLSGANVLTF.

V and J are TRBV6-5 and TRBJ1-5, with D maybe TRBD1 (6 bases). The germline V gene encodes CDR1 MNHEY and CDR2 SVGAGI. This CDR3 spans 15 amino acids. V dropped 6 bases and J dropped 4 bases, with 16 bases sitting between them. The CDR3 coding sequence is TGTGCCAGCAGCCGAGGGGGGGCCCTTAATCAGCCCCAGCATTTT. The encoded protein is CASSRGGALNQPQHF.

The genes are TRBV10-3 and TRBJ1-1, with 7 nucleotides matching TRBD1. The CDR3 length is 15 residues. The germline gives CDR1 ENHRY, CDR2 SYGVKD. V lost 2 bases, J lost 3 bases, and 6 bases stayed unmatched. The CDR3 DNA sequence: TGTGCCATCAGTGAGCTTCAGGGGGGATACACTGAAGCTTTCTTT. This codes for CAISELQGGYTEAFF.

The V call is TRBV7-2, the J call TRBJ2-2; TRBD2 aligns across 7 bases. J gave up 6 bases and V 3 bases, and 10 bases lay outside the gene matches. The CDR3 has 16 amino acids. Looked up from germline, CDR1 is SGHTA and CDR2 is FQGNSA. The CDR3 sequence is CASSLSSGGAAGELFF. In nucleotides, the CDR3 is TGTGCCAGCAGCTTGTCTAGCGGAGGGGCCGCCGGGGAGCTGTTTTTT. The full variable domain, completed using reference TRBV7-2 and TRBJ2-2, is GAGVSQSPSNKVTEKGKDVELRCDPISGHTALYWYRQSLGQGLEFLIYFQGNSAPDKSGLPSDRFSAERTGGSVSTLTIQRTQQEDSAVYLCASSLSSGGAAGELFFGEGSRLTVL.

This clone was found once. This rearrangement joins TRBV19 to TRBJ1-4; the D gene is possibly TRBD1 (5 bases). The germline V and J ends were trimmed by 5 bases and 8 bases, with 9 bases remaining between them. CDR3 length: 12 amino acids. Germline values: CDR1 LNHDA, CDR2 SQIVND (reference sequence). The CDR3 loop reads CASSPRQEKLFF. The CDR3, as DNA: TGTGCCAGTAGTCCACGACAGGAAAAACTGTTTTTT. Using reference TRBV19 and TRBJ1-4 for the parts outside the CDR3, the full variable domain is DGGITQSPKYLFRKEGQNVTLSCEQNLNHDAMYWYRQDPGQGLRLIYYSQIVNDFQKGDIAEGYSVSREKKESFPLTVTSAQKNPTAFYLCASSPRQEKLFFGSGTQLSVL.